This TCR beta chain comes out of a study of control samples from healthy donors and cancer patients. This table comes from immunoSEQ multiplex PCR, and its TCRdb copy is limited to in-frame clones, with some not included. The data contain approximately 86,000 clones, over 65% of them singletons. V was cut by 6 bases and J by 3 bases, with 8 bases left in between. The CDR3 totals 12 residues. Germline CDR1 MNHEY, CDR2 SVGAGI. V gene TRBV6-5 combines with J gene TRBJ1-1; D uncertain. This receptor was identified in a woman aged 40 to 49 in good health. The specimen was blood. CDR3 region: CASRDWDTEAFF. CDR3 coding DNA: TGTGCCAGCAGGGATTGGGACACTGAAGCTTTCTTT.